This T cell receptor beta chain was found in a study of blood T cells in healthy people across ages. The authors ran a second PCR of about 7 to 11 cycles using a sample-barcoded 5' primer and a J-beta primer mix. A 12-random-nucleotide template-switch adaptor tagged each cDNA molecule. TCRdb processed the 5' RACE reads anew with MiXCR; each CDR3 protein has one entry. The table lists more than 650,000 distinct CDR3 sequences, about a fifth of them singletons. After removal of 6 bases from V and 7 bases from J, the junction contained 8 bases not matched to a gene. The CDR3 loop spans 15 amino acids. Caucasian, healthy and from Russia, the donors were aged between roughly 6 and 95.

The chain employs TRBV12-3 or TRBV12-4 and TRBJ2-5, with TRBD2 matching over 13 bases. The sample consisted of blood. The source of this sequence is a man between 65 and 85 years old in good health. The CDR3 sequence is CASSSTSGGSRTQYF. The CDR3, as DNA: TGTGCCAGCAGCTCGACTAGCGGGGGGTCGAGGACCCAGTACTTC.